The source of this TCR beta chain is a study of T cell responses to AZD1222 COVID-19 vaccine. Study-wide points: Spike-specific TCR breadth and depth were elevated following two AZD1222 doses. All repertoire sampling was performed exclusively after the peak T cell response. Donors, mostly white British, included more females; clonal diversity was possibly underestimated.

A note on this clone: Its antigen is not known.

V lost 3 bases and J lost 0; bases outside the gene matches: 4. The germline gives CDR1 MGHRA, CDR2 YSYEKL. The CDR3 extends over 16 amino acids. Using immunoSEQ multiplex PCR, the repertoire was profiled, and TCRdb retains in-frame clones only, with some absent. The sample carries some 140,000 clones, roughly nine tenths recorded once. The chain uses TRBV4-1 and TRBJ1-3; the match to TRBD1 covers 8 bases. The sample here was peripheral blood, taken 28 days after the second AZD1222 dose. The clonotype comes from an adult who received the AZD1222 COVID-19 vaccine. CDR3 in DNA: TGCGCCAGCAGCCAGAGGACAGGGACCTCTGGAAACACCATATATTTT. It translates to CASSQRTGTSGNTIYF.